This is a list of T cell receptor beta chains from one sample in a study of T cell changes during pregnancy in multiple sclerosis. The assay was immunoSEQ multiplex PCR, and TCRdb's table has in-frame clones only and misses some. The table records about 38,000 clones, 91% of them present only once. This material consisted of CD8+ T cells from peripheral blood mononuclear cells, taken in the second trimester of pregnancy. These receptor sequences come from a female donor with multiple sclerosis, enrolled in a pregnancy study. Each CDR3 is given with its conserved first and last residue. Each record gives: V gene, CDR3 length, D gene, clone size, J gene, CDR3 DNA, CDR3 protein. A D gene is named only where the DNA matches it firmly. Part of the rows lack a size; the others show once, few, many or a class for expanded clones.

TRBV10-1	12	-	-	TRBJ2-1	TGCGCCAGCAGTGCGGGGGACAATGAGCAGTTCTTC	CASSAGDNEQFF
TRBV5-4	14	-	once	TRBJ2-3	TGTGCCAGCAGCCTTGGCGGTAGCGAGGATACGCAGTATTTT	CASSLGGSEDTQYF
TRBV5-4	15	TRBD1	-	TRBJ2-7	TGTGCCAGCAGCTTGGGGTCGGGACAGGGCTACGAGCAGTACTTC	CASSLGSGQGYEQYF
TRBV7-9	17	TRBD1	-	TRBJ2-2	TGTGCCAGCAGCCCGCGGACAGGCGCGGAGAACACCGGGGAGCTGTTTTTT	CASSPRTGAENTGELFF
TRBV5-4	15	TRBD1	-	TRBJ2-2	TGTGCCAGCACCGACAGGGAAGCGAACACCGGGGAGCTGTTTTTT	CASTDREANTGELFF
TRBV27	12	-	-	TRBJ2-3	TGTGCCAGCAGCCAAAGCACAGATACGCAGTATTTT	CASSQSTDTQYF
TRBV7-6	13	TRBD2	-	TRBJ2-7	TGTGCCAGCAGCGTAGCGGGGGGGCGCGAGCAGTACTTC	CASSVAGGREQYF
TRBV19	14	-	-	TRBJ1-3	TGTGCCAGTAGTCCTGAACCAGGGAGGAACACCATATATTTT	CASSPEPGRNTIYF
TRBV5-1	17	TRBD2	-	TRBJ2-1	TGCGCCAGCAGCTTATCCCTAGCGGGAGGGTGGGTAAATGAGCAGTTCTTC	CASSLSLAGGWVNEQFF
TRBV5-4	16	-	-	TRBJ1-3	TGTGCCAGCAGCCCGGAAGAGGCGAGCTCTGGAAACACCATATATTTT	CASSPEEASSGNTIYF
TRBV27	15	TRBD1	-	TRBJ1-2	TGTGCCAGCAGTATCAACCCGACAGGGGGCTATGGCTACACCTTC	CASSINPTGGYGYTF
TRBV10-3	14	TRBD2	-	TRBJ2-3	TGTGCCATCAGCAGGCTAGCGGGAGCAGATACGCAGTATTTT	CAISRLAGADTQYF
TRBV6-5	11	-	-	TRBJ1-1	TGTGCCAGCATTAGGGGTACTGAAGCTTTCTTT	CASIRGTEAFF
TRBV19	13	-	few	TRBJ2-1	TGTGCCAGTAGTGAAACCTCCGGGAATGAGCAGTTCTTC	CASSETSGNEQFF
TRBV6-5	14	TRBD2	-	TRBJ2-1	TGTGCCAGCAGTTACGCGGGAGGGTACAATGAGCAGTTCTTC	CASSYAGGYNEQFF
TRBV4-3	15	-	-	TRBJ2-1	TGCGCCAGCAGCCCCGCCCCGGGATTGTACAATGAGCAGTTCTTC	CASSPAPGLYNEQFF
TRBV6-1	15	-	-	TRBJ1-5	TGTGCCAGCACCAACGGAGGGGACAGCAATCAGCCCCAGCATTTT	CASTNGGDSNQPQHF
TRBV29-1	14	TRBD1	-	TRBJ1-2	TGCAGCGTTGAAGTAGGGACAGTGCATTATGGCTACACCTTC	CSVEVGTVHYGYTF
TRBV4-3	15	-	-	TRBJ1-3	TGCGCCAGCAGCCAAGATAGTCTCTCTGGAAACACCATATATTTT	CASSQDSLSGNTIYF
TRBV30	12	-	-	TRBJ1-2	TGTGCCTGGACGGAGTCCGCGATTGGCTACACCTTC	CAWTESAIGYTF
TRBV4-1	17	-	-	TRBJ1-2	TGCGCCAGCAGCCAAGCCCTAGGGGCCGGCCCGAACTATGGCTACACCTTC	CASSQALGAGPNYGYTF
TRBV6-5	15	-	-	TRBJ1-2	TGTGCCAGCAGTTACGGTCGGGGGTTTAGGTATGGCTACACCTTC	CASSYGRGFRYGYTF
TRBV5-1	17	TRBD1	-	TRBJ1-1	TGCGCCAGCAGCGTAGACAGGGCTTCAACTCCGGGCACTGAAGCTTTCTTT	CASSVDRASTPGTEAFF
TRBV27	14	-	-	TRBJ2-1	TGTGCCAGCAGCACCAGGGACTTCTACAATGAGCAGTTCTTC	CASSTRDFYNEQFF
TRBV29-1	14	-	-	TRBJ2-7	TGCAGCGTTGAAGGGACAGAGGAGACCTACGAGCAGTACTTC	CSVEGTEETYEQYF
TRBV7-9	15	-	-	TRBJ2-1	TGTGCCAGCACCGCGGCGATTAGCTCCTACAATGAGCAGTTCTTC	CASTAAISSYNEQFF
TRBV7-8	20	TRBD2	-	TRBJ2-3	TGTGCCAGCAGCTTTAGTAGGGGACTAGCGGGAGGGCCCTTTGCAGATACGCAGTATTTT	CASSFSRGLAGGPFADTQYF
TRBV6-1	16	-	-	TRBJ1-5	TGTGCCAGCAGTGGGGGACTAAAACCCTTGAGGCAGCCCCAGCATTTT	CASSGGLKPLRQPQHF
TRBV6-5	16	TRBD2	-	TRBJ2-1	TGTGCCAGCAGTTACTCAGTAGCGGGTGGTTACAATGAGCAGTTCTTC	CASSYSVAGGYNEQFF
TRBV6-6	14	-	-	TRBJ2-7	TGTGCCAGCAGTTCCGACTGGAGCTCCTACGAGCAGTACTTC	CASSSDWSSYEQYF
TRBV13	15	-	-	TRBJ2-1	TGTGCCAGCAGAGAAGGGACTGACTCCTACAATGAGCAGTTCTTC	CASREGTDSYNEQFF
TRBV30	13	-	-	TRBJ1-1	TGTGCCTGGAGTGTACCAGGGCCCACTGAAGCTTTCTTT	CAWSVPGPTEAFF
TRBV4-1	14	-	once	TRBJ2-4	TGCGCCAGCAGCCAAATGACGATCGAGGACATTCAGTACTTC	CASSQMTIEDIQYF
TRBV4-2	17	-	-	TRBJ1-2	TGTGCCAGCAGCCAAGAAACGTTTTGGGAGGGGTACTATGGCTACACCTTC	CASSQETFWEGYYGYTF
TRBV28	15	TRBD1	once	TRBJ1-1	TGTGCCAGCAGCCCTGGGACAGGGGGCTACACTGAAGCTTTCTTT	CASSPGTGGYTEAFF
TRBV29-1	14	TRBD1	once	TRBJ2-2	TGCAGCGGTTCCGGGACAGGAACCGCCGGGGAGCTGTTTTTT	CSGSGTGTAGELFF
TRBV5-1	14	-	-	TRBJ1-1	TGCGCCAGCAGCGCCAGGGGTTTCGACACTGAAGCTTTCTTT	CASSARGFDTEAFF